A selection of T cell receptor beta chains follows, all from one sample in a study of shared clonotypes between healthy human individuals. Clones were sequenced by immunoSEQ multiplex PCR, and TCRdb holds only the in-frame ones, with some missing. This sample yields more than 2 million clones, of which around 95% are seen a single time; roughly 0.13% belongs to the top ten. The material sequenced was naive CD4+ T cells sorted from blood. The receptors originated from a man between 18 and 29 years old in good health. Each CDR3 is given with its conserved first and last residue. The D gene is left open where the match is weak. Clone sizes are given selectively: once, few, many, or a class where the clone is expanded.

CDR3 length: 14
D gene: TRBD1
V gene: TRBV5-1
J gene: TRBJ1-1
clone size: few
CDR3 DNA: TGCGCCAGCAGCCCGGGACAGGGGAACACTGAAGCTTTCTTT
CDR3 protein: CASSPGQGNTEAFF

CDR3 length: 13
D gene: .
V gene: TRBV28
J gene: TRBJ2-1
clone size: .
CDR3 DNA: TGTGCCAGCAGTCCAAATCGGATCAATGAGCAGTTCTTC
CDR3 protein: CASSPNRINEQFF

CDR3 length: 13
D gene: .
V gene: TRBV7-2
J gene: TRBJ1-2
clone size: .
CDR3 DNA: TGTGCCAGCGCGGTCGGTAGGAACTATGGCTACACCTTC
CDR3 protein: CASAVGRNYGYTF

CDR3 length: 18
D gene: TRBD1
V gene: TRBV4-1
J gene: TRBJ1-1
clone size: .
CDR3 DNA: TGCGCCAGCAGCTTAAATTTCCGGGACAGTGTAATGAACACTGAAGCTTTCTTT
CDR3 protein: CASSLNFRDSVMNTEAFF

CDR3 length: 11
D gene: .
V gene: TRBV10-2
J gene: TRBJ1-1
clone size: .
CDR3 DNA: TGCGCCACCCGGGTGGACACTGAAGCTTTCTTT
CDR3 protein: CATRVDTEAFF

CDR3 length: 14
D gene: .
V gene: TRBV29-1
J gene: TRBJ2-2
clone size: .
CDR3 DNA: TGCAGCGTTGGGGGCGGCCTGGGGACCGGGGAGCTGTTTTTT
CDR3 protein: CSVGGGLGTGELFF

CDR3 length: 15
D gene: .
V gene: TRBV7-9
J gene: TRBJ1-1
clone size: .
CDR3 DNA: TGTGCCAGCAGCTTAATGACAGGTGTGAACACTGAAGCTTTCTTT
CDR3 protein: CASSLMTGVNTEAFF

CDR3 length: 14
D gene: TRBD1
V gene: TRBV7-2
J gene: TRBJ2-1
clone size: .
CDR3 DNA: TGTGCCAGCAGCCTGGGACAGGGGGCCTATGAGCAGTTCTTC
CDR3 protein: CASSLGQGAYEQFF

CDR3 length: 15
D gene: TRBD1
V gene: TRBV7-2
J gene: TRBJ2-1
clone size: .
CDR3 DNA: TGTGCCAGCAGCGGTTTGGGGACAGGGAACAATGAGCAGTTCTTC
CDR3 protein: CASSGLGTGNNEQFF

CDR3 length: 15
D gene: .
V gene: TRBV28
J gene: TRBJ2-7
clone size: .
CDR3 DNA: TGTGCCAGCAGTAGTGGGGGCGAGAGCTCCTACGAGCAGTACTTC
CDR3 protein: CASSSGGESSYEQYF

CDR3 length: 13
D gene: .
V gene: TRBV6-1
J gene: TRBJ1-2
clone size: .
CDR3 DNA: TGTGCCAGCAGTGAAGACCGTTCGGGGGGCTACACCTTC
CDR3 protein: CASSEDRSGGYTF

CDR3 length: 13
D gene: .
V gene: TRBV11-2
J gene: TRBJ1-1
clone size: few
CDR3 DNA: TGTGCCAGCAGCTTAGCAGGGAACACTGAAGCTTTCTTT
CDR3 protein: CASSLAGNTEAFF

CDR3 length: 15
D gene: TRBD1
V gene: TRBV11-2
J gene: TRBJ1-5
clone size: .
CDR3 DNA: TGTGCCAGCAGCATTGGACAGGATAGGAATCAGCCCCAGCATTTT
CDR3 protein: CASSIGQDRNQPQHF

CDR3 length: 13
D gene: TRBD2
V gene: TRBV2
J gene: TRBJ2-1
clone size: .
CDR3 DNA: TGTGCCAGCACCGGGACTAGCGTCGGTGAGCAGTTCTTC
CDR3 protein: CASTGTSVGEQFF

CDR3 length: 18
D gene: .
V gene: TRBV14
J gene: TRBJ1-4
clone size: .
CDR3 DNA: TGTGCCAGCAGCCCCCGACAGGTAGATACGCTCCAGAAGTCGGAACTGTTTTTT
CDR3 protein: CASSPRQVDTLQKSELFF

CDR3 length: 14
D gene: TRBD2
V gene: TRBV30
J gene: TRBJ2-7
clone size: once
CDR3 DNA: TGTGCCTGGAGGTTAGCGGGAGCGCCCGGGGAGCAGTACTTC
CDR3 protein: CAWRLAGAPGEQYF

CDR3 length: 14
D gene: .
V gene: TRBV10-2
J gene: TRBJ1-3
clone size: .
CDR3 DNA: TGCGCCAGCAGTTCCCAGGGACTCTGGAACACCATATATTTT
CDR3 protein: CASSSQGLWNTIYF

CDR3 length: 16
D gene: .
V gene: TRBV10-1
J gene: TRBJ1-5
clone size: .
CDR3 DNA: TGCGCCAGCAGAGAGCCCCCACTATTCTACAATCAGCCCCAGCATTTT
CDR3 protein: CASREPPLFYNQPQHF

CDR3 length: 13
D gene: .
V gene: TRBV7-7
J gene: TRBJ2-3
clone size: once
CDR3 DNA: TGTGCTAGCAGCTTAGCTGCCACAGATACGCAGTATTTT
CDR3 protein: CASSLAATDTQYF

CDR3 length: 14
D gene: TRBD1
V gene: TRBV10-2
J gene: TRBJ2-1
clone size: .
CDR3 DNA: TGCGCCAGCAGTGAGTCCGCAGGGGGAAATGAGCAGTTCTTC
CDR3 protein: CASSESAGGNEQFF

CDR3 length: 15
D gene: .
V gene: TRBV6-1
J gene: TRBJ2-2
clone size: .
CDR3 DNA: TGTGCCAGCAGTGAACCCGGGACGGCGAAGGGGGAGCTGTTTTTT
CDR3 protein: CASSEPGTAKGELFF

CDR3 length: 14
D gene: TRBD2
V gene: TRBV2
J gene: TRBJ2-3
clone size: .
CDR3 DNA: TGTGCCACTGGACTAGCGCGAAGCACAGATACGCAGTATTTT
CDR3 protein: CATGLARSTDTQYF

CDR3 length: 13
D gene: .
V gene: TRBV7-9
J gene: TRBJ1-1
clone size: .
CDR3 DNA: TGTGCCAGCAGCTTAAGAACGGGAACTGAAGCTTTCTTT
CDR3 protein: CASSLRTGTEAFF

CDR3 length: 13
D gene: .
V gene: TRBV6-5
J gene: TRBJ1-2
clone size: .
CDR3 DNA: TGTGCCAGTAGGGGTGGCGGAGAGGGGGGCTACACCTTC
CDR3 protein: CASRGGGEGGYTF

CDR3 length: 11
D gene: .
V gene: TRBV29-1
J gene: TRBJ2-7
clone size: once
CDR3 DNA: TGCAGCGTTGAAGAAGCCTACGAGCAGTACTTC
CDR3 protein: CSVEEAYEQYF

CDR3 length: 15
D gene: .
V gene: TRBV7-9
J gene: TRBJ2-1
clone size: .
CDR3 DNA: TGTGCCAGCAGCTTAGCCGGGACGGAATCCAATGAGCAGTTCTTC
CDR3 protein: CASSLAGTESNEQFF

CDR3 length: 12
D gene: .
V gene: TRBV15
J gene: TRBJ1-4
clone size: .
CDR3 DNA: TGTGCCACCAGCATAGGGGGTGAAAAACTGTTTTTT
CDR3 protein: CATSIGGEKLFF

CDR3 length: 13
D gene: .
V gene: TRBV6-5
J gene: TRBJ1-1
clone size: .
CDR3 DNA: TGTGCCAGCACCCCTTTGGGGGTGAGAGAAGCTTTCTTT
CDR3 protein: CASTPLGVREAFF

CDR3 length: 13
D gene: .
V gene: TRBV30
J gene: TRBJ2-5
clone size: .
CDR3 DNA: TGTGCCTGGAGTGGGGGAGAGGGAGAGACCCAGTACTTC
CDR3 protein: CAWSGGEGETQYF

CDR3 length: 13
D gene: TRBD1
V gene: TRBV5-6
J gene: TRBJ1-2
clone size: once
CDR3 DNA: TGTGCCAGCAGCACAGACAGGGTCTGGGGCTACACCTTC
CDR3 protein: CASSTDRVWGYTF

CDR3 length: 13
D gene: .
V gene: TRBV30
J gene: TRBJ1-2
clone size: few
CDR3 DNA: TGTGCCTGGGCGGAGGGGGAGGCCTATGGCTACACCTTC
CDR3 protein: CAWAEGEAYGYTF

CDR3 length: 16
D gene: TRBD2
V gene: TRBV10-2
J gene: TRBJ2-1
clone size: .
CDR3 DNA: TGCGCCACCCACCGTCGGGCGGGGGGGCGTTACAATGAGCAGTTCTTC
CDR3 protein: CATHRRAGGRYNEQFF

CDR3 length: 12
D gene: .
V gene: TRBV28
J gene: TRBJ1-5
clone size: .
CDR3 DNA: TGTGCCAGCAGTTTACCAGGACAGCCCCAGCATTTT
CDR3 protein: CASSLPGQPQHF

CDR3 length: 14
D gene: .
V gene: TRBV6-1
J gene: TRBJ2-3
clone size: once
CDR3 DNA: TGTGCCAGCAGTGAAGAAGGGGACACAGATACGCAGTATTTT
CDR3 protein: CASSEEGDTDTQYF